This T cell receptor beta chain was recorded in a study of blood T cells in healthy people across ages. With a J-beta primer mix and a sample-barcoded 5' primer, a second PCR ran about 6 to 11 cycles. Samples each returned at least 3 million CDR3-containing paired-end reads. A single record per CDR3 protein comes from TCRdb applying MiXCR to the 5' RACE reads. The sample holds around 1,000,000 distinct CDR3 sequences, approximately 25% seen once. Overall study findings and caveats: Diversity estimated from one million T cells was considered an underestimate. The fall in TCR beta diversity per million T cells was roughly linear with age.

This clonotype was detected only a few times. No antigen is known for it. CDR1 and CDR2 (germline): SQVTM, ANQGSEA. CDR3 length: 12 amino acids. The V and J ends lost 1 base and 4 bases respectively, with 7 bases between them. The same data also went into a second study, on T cells of mothers and their children.

The receptor comes from a girl aged 2 to 9 in good health. The chain links TRBV29-1 to TRBJ2-5, with D unclear. The sequencing input was blood. CDR3 DNA sequence: TGCAGCGTTGAAGTTTCTGGAGAGACCCAGTACTTC. The encoded protein is CSVEVSGETQYF.